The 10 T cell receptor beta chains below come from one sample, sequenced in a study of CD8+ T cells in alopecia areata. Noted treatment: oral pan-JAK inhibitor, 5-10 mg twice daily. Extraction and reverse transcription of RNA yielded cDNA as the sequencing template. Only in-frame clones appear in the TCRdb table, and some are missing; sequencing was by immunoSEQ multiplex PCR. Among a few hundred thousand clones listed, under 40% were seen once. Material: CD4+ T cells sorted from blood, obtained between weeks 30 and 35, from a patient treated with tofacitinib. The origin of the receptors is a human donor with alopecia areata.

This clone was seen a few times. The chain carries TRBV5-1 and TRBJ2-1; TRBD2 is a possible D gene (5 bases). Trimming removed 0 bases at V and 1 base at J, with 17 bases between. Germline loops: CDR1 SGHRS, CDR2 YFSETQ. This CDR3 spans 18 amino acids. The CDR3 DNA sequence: TGCGCCAGCAGCTTGGAAGGTAGCGCATCCATATCCTACAATGAGCAGTTCTTC. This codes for CASSLEGSASISYNEQFF.

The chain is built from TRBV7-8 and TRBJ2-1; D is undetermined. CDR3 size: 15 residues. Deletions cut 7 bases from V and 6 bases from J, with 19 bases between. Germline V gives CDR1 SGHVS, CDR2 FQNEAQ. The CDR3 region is CASKLTRGSLNEQFF. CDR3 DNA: TGTGCCAGCAAGCTTACGCGTGGATCCCTCAATGAGCAGTTCTTC.

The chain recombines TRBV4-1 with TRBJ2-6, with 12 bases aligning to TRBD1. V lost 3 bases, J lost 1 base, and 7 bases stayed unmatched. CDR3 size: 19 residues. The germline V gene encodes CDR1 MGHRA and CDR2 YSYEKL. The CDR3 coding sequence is TGCGCCAGCAGCCAGGCGAAGGGACAGGGGGCTTCTGGGGCCAACGTCCTGACTTTC. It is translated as CASSQAKGQGASGANVLTF.

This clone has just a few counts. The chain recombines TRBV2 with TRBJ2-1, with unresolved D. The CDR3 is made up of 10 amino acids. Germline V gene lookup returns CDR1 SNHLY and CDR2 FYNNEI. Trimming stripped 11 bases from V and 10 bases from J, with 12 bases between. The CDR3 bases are TGTGCCGGCTCCACAGTAGAGCAGTTCTTC. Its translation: CAGSTVEQFF. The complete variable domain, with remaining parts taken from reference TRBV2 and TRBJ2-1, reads EPEVTQTPSHQVTQMGQEVILRCVPISNHLYFYWYRQILGQKVEFLVSFYNNEISEKSEIFDDQFSVERPDGSNFTLKIRSTKLEDSAMYFCAGSTVEQFFGPGTRLTVL.

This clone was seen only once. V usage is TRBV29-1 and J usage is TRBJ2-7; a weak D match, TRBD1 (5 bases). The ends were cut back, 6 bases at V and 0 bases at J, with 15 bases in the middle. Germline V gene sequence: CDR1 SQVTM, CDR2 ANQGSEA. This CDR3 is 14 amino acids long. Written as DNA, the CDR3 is TGCAGCGTGACAGACAGTAAAAGCTCCTACGAGCAGTACTTC. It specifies CSVTDSKSSYEQYF.

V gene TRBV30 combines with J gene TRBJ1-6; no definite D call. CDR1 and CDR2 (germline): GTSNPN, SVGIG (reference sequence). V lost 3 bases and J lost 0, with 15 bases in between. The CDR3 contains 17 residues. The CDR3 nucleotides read TGTGCCTGGAGGGGGAAGAGTCTTAGCTCCTATAATTCACCCCTCCACTTT. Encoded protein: CAWRGKSLSSYNSPLHF.

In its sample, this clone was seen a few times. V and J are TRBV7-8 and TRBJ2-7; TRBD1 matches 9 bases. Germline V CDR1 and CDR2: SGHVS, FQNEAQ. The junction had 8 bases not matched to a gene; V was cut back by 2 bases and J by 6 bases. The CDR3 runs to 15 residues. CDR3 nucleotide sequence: TGTGCCAGCAGCTTAAAGCGGGACAGGGACTCCGAGCAGTACTTC. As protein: CASSLKRDRDSEQYF.

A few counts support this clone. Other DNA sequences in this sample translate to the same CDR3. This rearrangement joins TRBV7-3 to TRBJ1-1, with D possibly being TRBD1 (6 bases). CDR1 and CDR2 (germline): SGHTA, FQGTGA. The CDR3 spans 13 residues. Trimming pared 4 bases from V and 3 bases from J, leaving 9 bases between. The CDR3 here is CASSSGQHTEAFF. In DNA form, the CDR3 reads TGTGCCAGCAGCTCCGGACAGCACACTGAAGCTTTCTTT.

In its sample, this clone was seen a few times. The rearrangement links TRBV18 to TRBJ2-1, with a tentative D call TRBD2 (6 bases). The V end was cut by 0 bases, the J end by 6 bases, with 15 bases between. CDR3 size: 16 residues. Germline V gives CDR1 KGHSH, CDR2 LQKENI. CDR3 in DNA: TGTGCCAGCTCACCACCTGGGCGGGATCGTGGCAATGAGCAGTTCTTC. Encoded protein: CASSPPGRDRGNEQFF. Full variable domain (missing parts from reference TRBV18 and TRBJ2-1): NAGVMQNPRHLVRRRGQEARLRCSPMKGHSHVYWYRQLPEEGLKFMVYLQKENIIDESGMPKERFSAEFPKEGPSILRIQQVVRGDSAAYFCASSPPGRDRGNEQFFGPGTRLTVL.

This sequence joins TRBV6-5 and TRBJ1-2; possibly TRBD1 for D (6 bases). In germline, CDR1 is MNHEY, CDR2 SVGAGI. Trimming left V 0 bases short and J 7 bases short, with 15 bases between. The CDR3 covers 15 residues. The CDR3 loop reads CASSYSRGAQGGYTF. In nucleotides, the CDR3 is TGTGCCAGCAGTTACTCACGGGGGGCGCAGGGTGGCTACACCTTC.